The 9 T cell receptor beta chains below were found in one sample sequenced in a study of post-analysis software for immune sequencing data. Overall study findings and caveats: Among several TRBV segments more frequent in patients than controls were TRBV5-6, TRBV5-1 and TRBV20-1.

For these receptors, no antigen is known. Every TCR beta cDNA library bore unique molecular identifiers. TCRdb redid the calling of the PCR reads with MiXCR, one entry per CDR3 protein. The sample includes some 690,000 distinct CDR3 sequences, 30% seen only once; the top ten take approximately 0.6%. Sequencing used blood. The receptors stem from a girl between 10 and 17 years old with multiple sclerosis.

The table lists this clonotype with many counts. The J gene is TRBJ2-1, the V gene TRBV5-5; D perhaps matches TRBD1 (6 bases). The CDR3 sequence is 15 residues long. CDR1 is SGHKS, CDR2 YYEKEE, per germline (reference sequence). The V and J ends lost 0 bases and 9 bases respectively, with 16 bases between them. The CDR3 sequence is CASSLVGAQFSEQFF. Here the CDR3 DNA reads TGTGCCAGCAGCTTGGTGGGGGCCCAATTTAGTGAGCAGTTCTTC.

Only a few counts were recorded for this clonotype. V is TRBV14 and J is TRBJ2-5; TRBD2 agrees at 8 bases. The end of the DNA fits TRBJ2-7 better, so the J call may be wrong. The CDR3 has 13 residues. In germline, CDR1 is SGHDN, CDR2 FVKESK. The CDR3 reads CASSPKREYEQYF. In DNA, the CDR3 is TGTGCCAGCAGCCCTAAGCGGGAGTACGAGCAGTACTTC.

The chain is built from TRBV20-1 and TRBJ2-5; 7 nucleotides align to TRBD2. The germline gives CDR1 DFQATT, CDR2 SNEGSKA (reference sequence). The CDR3 is 15 residues long. The V gene end was trimmed by 0 bases and the J gene end by 5 bases; junction bases not matched to a gene: 9. This CDR3 is CSAREATSPRETQYF. CDR3 in DNA: TGCAGTGCTAGAGAGGCGACTAGCCCTCGGGAGACCCAGTACTTC.

A remark on this clonotype: A junction boundary mismatches the germline segment, possibly from a read error. The chain uses TRBV27 and TRBJ2-5, with D possibly matching TRBD2 (7 bases). Germline values: CDR1 MNHEY, CDR2 SMNVEV (reference sequence). The CDR3 covers 13 residues. CDR3: CAGSPPGGRTQYF. The CDR3 coding sequence is TGTGCCGGCAGTCCTCCCGGGGGGCGGACCCAGTACTTC.

The rearrangement joins TRBV5-1 to TRBJ1-2; possibly TRBD1 for D (6 bases). Germline CDR1 is SGHRS and CDR2 is YFSETQ. V was pared by 1 base and J by 5 bases, with 12 bases between. CDR3 size: 14 residues. CDR3 in DNA: TGCGCCAGCAGCTTGTCCCGGGACAAATATGGCTACACCTTC. Protein: CASSLSRDKYGYTF.

This rearrangement joins TRBV7-9 to TRBJ1-2, with TRBD1 matching 7 bases. Looked up from germline, CDR1 is SEHNR and CDR2 is FQNEAQ (reference sequence). This CDR3 contains 13 residues. Losses at the gene ends were 5 bases for V and 7 bases for J; bases not matched to a gene: 7. CDR3 sequence reads: CASSRGDSSGYTF. The CDR3 DNA is TGTGCCAGCAGCCGGGGGGACAGCTCTGGCTACACCTTC.

The chain uses TRBV12-3 or TRBV12-4 and TRBJ2-1; 8 nucleotides match TRBD2. There are 15 residues in the CDR3. V lost 6 bases, J lost 4 bases, and 8 bases stayed unmatched. The CDR3 spells CASRILAAPYNEQFF. The CDR3 nucleotides are TGTGCCAGCAGGATACTAGCGGCCCCATACAATGAGCAGTTCTTC.

Points on this clonotype: A junction boundary mismatches the germline segment, possibly from a read error. This rearrangement joins TRBV6-5 to TRBJ1-2; D gene unclear. The CDR3 spans 13 residues. The germline CDR1 and CDR2 sequences are MNHEY and SVGAGI. The CDR3, as DNA: TGTGCCAGCAGTTACTCGAGTCCCTATGACTACACCTTC. This gives the protein CASSYSSPYDYTF.

The chain carries TRBV2 and TRBJ2-1; 10 positions match TRBD2. Losses at the gene ends were 8 bases for V and 6 bases for J; bases not matched to a gene: 7. Germline V gene data show CDR1 as SNHLY and CDR2 as FYNNEI. The CDR3 has 14 amino acids. CDR3 loop: CASLGLAGANEQFF. The CDR3 nucleotides are TGTGCCAGCCTGGGGCTAGCGGGAGCCAATGAGCAGTTCTTC.